This record concerns one TCR beta chain sequence. This sample stems from a study of blood T cell repertoires in COVID-19. TCRdb keeps only in-frame clones here, not all; method: immunoSEQ multiplex PCR. This sample carries around 370,000 clones, about nine tenths of them seen once, and the ten largest clones take 7% to 8%. This CDR3 region has 9 residues. Deletions cut 5 bases from V and 7 bases from J, with 5 bases between. Germline V gene sequence: CDR1 SQVTM, CDR2 ANQGSEA. This receptor was obtained from an older woman with COVID-19, enrolled during active disease. This chain joins TRBV29-1 and TRBJ1-2, with D hard to call. Sequenced material: peripheral blood. The CDR3 sequence is CSVSGGYTF. In nucleotides, the CDR3 is TGCAGCGTTTCGGGTGGCTACACCTTC.